This entry lists 13 T cell receptor beta chains sequenced from one sample in a study of OX40 agonist ivuxolimab in advanced cancers. Repertoires were generated with immunoSEQ multiplex PCR, while TCRdb's copy carries only in-frame clones and drops some. The sample yields roughly 80,000 clones, more than 80% seen once. The material sequenced was CD4+ or CD8+ T cells sorted from blood, taken in a trial of the OX40 agonist ivuxolimab. These receptors came from an adult with an advanced solid tumor such as melanoma, head and neck, liver or kidney cancer.

The CDR3 nucleotides are TGTGCCAGCCGACTAAGGAACACCGGGGAGCTGTTTTTT. Protein: CASRLRNTGELFF. This rearrangement joins TRBV6-1 to TRBJ2-2; tentative D call: TRBD2 (5 bases). Trimming shortened V by 8 bases and J by 1 base, and 8 bases separated the two germline ends. The CDR3 extends over 13 amino acids. Per germline, CDR1 MNHNS and CDR2 SASEGT.

This clone has only a few counts. V and J are TRBV19 and TRBJ2-1, with a tentative D call TRBD1 (5 bases). The CDR3 runs 15 residues. CDR1 LNHDA and CDR2 SQIVND come from the germline V gene (reference sequence). Trimming removed 4 bases at V and 3 bases at J, with 13 bases between. In DNA form, the CDR3 reads TGTGCCAGTAGTACCCCCCTGACAGACTACAATGAGCAGTTCTTC. This sequence encodes CASSTPLTDYNEQFF.

The V call is TRBV2, the J call TRBJ2-2; 7 nucleotides line up with TRBD1. The V gene's germline CDR1 is SNHLY and CDR2 FYNNEI. J was trimmed by 2 bases and V by 6 bases; bases with no gene match: 12. This CDR3 region has 17 residues. CDR3 coding DNA: TGTGCCAGCAGAGGAAACAGGGGTTCGGCTAACACCGGGGAGCTGTTTTTT. It yields the protein CASRGNRGSANTGELFF.

The V call is TRBV6-5, the J call TRBJ2-3; D call uncertain. From germline, CDR1 is MNHEY and CDR2 SVGAGI. V was cut by 5 bases and J by 6 bases, with 15 bases left in between. CDR3 length: 14 residues. CDR3 in DNA: TGTGCCAGCAGTAAGGTACCCACGGCGGATACGCAGTATTTT. It is translated as CASSKVPTADTQYF.

The chain has TRBV11-2 and TRBJ1-2; 8 nucleotides match TRBD1. The V segment lost 2 bases and the J segment 1 base; nucleotides outside the gene matches: 3. The CDR3 contains 15 residues. The germline V gene has CDR1 SGHAT and CDR2 FQNNGV. The CDR3 region has the DNA TGTGCCAGCAGCTTACAGGGGGCTTTTAACTATGGCTACACCTTC. Amino acid sequence: CASSLQGAFNYGYTF.

The chain is built from TRBV27 and TRBJ2-5; D may match TRBD1 or TRBD2 (5 bases each). The V and J ends lost 7 bases and 2 bases respectively, with 17 bases between them. Germline V gives CDR1 MNHEY, CDR2 SMNVEV (reference sequence). The CDR3 length is 15 residues. CDR3 residues: CASKTLGVWQETQYF. CDR3 bases: TGTGCCAGCAAAACATTGGGGGTCTGGCAAGAGACCCAGTACTTC.

Written as DNA, the CDR3 is TGTGCCAGCAGTTTATTCGACAGAGTACTAGCGGGCCTCAATGAGCAGTTCTTC. Translating gives CASSLFDRVLAGLNEQFF. The chain has TRBV28 and TRBJ2-1; 9 positions match TRBD2. Germline CDR1 MDHEN, CDR2 SYDVKM. The length of the CDR3 is 18 residues. Unmatched junction bases numbered 13, after V lost 1 base and J lost 6 bases.

The gene calls are TRBV5-5 and TRBJ1-1, with D hard to call. Trimming took 4 bases from V and 1 from J, leaving 11 bases between them. Germline V lookup: CDR1 SGHKS, CDR2 YYEKEE (reference sequence). The CDR3 contains 14 residues. The CDR3 sequence is CASSPDVENTEAFF. The CDR3 DNA reads TGTGCCAGCAGCCCCGATGTGGAGAACACTGAAGCTTTCTTT.

The chain uses TRBV7-2 and TRBJ2-5, with TRBD2 matching 11 bases. This CDR3 has 15 residues. Germline trimming cut 4 bases from V and 7 bases from J; bases unmatched to any gene: 8. CDR1 and CDR2 (germline): SGHTA, FQGNSA. The CDR3 bases are TGTGCCAGCAGCTCCGGGACTAGCGGCTGGGGGACCCAGTACTTC. Encoded protein: CASSSGTSGWGTQYF.

The chain carries TRBV9 and TRBJ1-2, with D possibly being TRBD1 (5 bases). Germline values: CDR1 SGDLS, CDR2 YYNGEE. The CDR3 is made up of 13 amino acids. Trimming pared 4 bases from V and 3 bases from J, leaving 10 bases between. The CDR3 region has the DNA TGTGCCAGCAGCCCCCCAGGGTACTATGGCTACACCTTC. It translates to CASSPPGYYGYTF.

This chain connects TRBV27 to TRBJ1-1; D gene uncertain. The CDR3 runs to 14 residues. Trimming shortened V by 3 bases and J by 1 base, and 9 bases separated the two germline ends. CDR1 and CDR2 from the germline V gene are MNHEY and SMNVEV (reference sequence). CDR3 sequence reads: CASSFHPGNTEAFF. Here the CDR3 DNA reads TGTGCCAGCAGTTTTCACCCGGGGAACACTGAAGCTTTCTTT.

This rearrangement joins TRBV10-3 to TRBJ1-2, with a possible D match to TRBD1 (5 bases). Germline CDR1 ENHRY, CDR2 SYGVKD. This CDR3 region has 14 residues. Trimming left V 7 bases short and J 5 bases short, with 17 bases between. Here the CDR3 reads CAIKELAGPYGYTF. The CDR3 DNA is TGTGCCATCAAGGAGTTAGCGGGGCCTTATGGCTACACCTTC.

The chain couples TRBV25-1 to TRBJ1-5; 7 bases match TRBD1. Germline V gene sequence: CDR1 MGHDK, CDR2 SYGVNS. The V gene end was trimmed by 5 bases and the J gene end by 1 base; junction bases not matched to a gene: 2. The CDR3 contains 14 residues. CDR3 region: CASSPTGSNQPQHF. The CDR3 DNA follows: TGTGCCAGCAGTCCGACAGGGAGCAATCAGCCCCAGCATTTT.